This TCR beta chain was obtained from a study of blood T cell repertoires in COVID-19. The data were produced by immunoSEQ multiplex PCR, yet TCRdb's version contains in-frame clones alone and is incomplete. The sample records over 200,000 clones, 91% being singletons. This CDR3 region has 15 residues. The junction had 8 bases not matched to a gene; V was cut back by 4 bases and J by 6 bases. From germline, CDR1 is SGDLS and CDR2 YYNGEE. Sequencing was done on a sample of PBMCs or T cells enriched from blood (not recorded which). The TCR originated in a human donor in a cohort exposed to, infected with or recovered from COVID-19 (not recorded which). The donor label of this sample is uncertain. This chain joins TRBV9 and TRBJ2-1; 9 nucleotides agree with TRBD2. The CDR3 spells CASSSQPGLANEQFF. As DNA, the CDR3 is TGTGCCAGCAGCTCTCAACCGGGACTAGCCAATGAGCAGTTCTTC.